Listed below are T cell receptor beta chains from one sample, sequenced in a study of blood T cell repertoires in COVID-19. The assay was immunoSEQ multiplex PCR, and TCRdb's table has in-frame clones only and misses some. The table records 35,000 to 50,000 clones, about 87% of them present only once. Sequencing used peripheral blood. Every receptor here comes from a woman aged 35 to 49 with acute or convalescent COVID-19. The CDR3 runs from the conserved cysteine through the conserved F or W.

TRBV6-6,CASSYSRARETQYF
TRBV5-1,CASSPGILKVVARVPNTEAFF
TRBV5-5,CASSSDTYLNQPQHF
TRBV29-1,CSASTSGSYEQYF
TRBV7-6,CASSLVAGPTDTQYF
TRBV18,CASSPIYAGREPQHF
TRBV3-1/TRBV3-2,CASSQGRGPQETQYF
TRBV28,CASSYYFEEPNQPQHF
TRBV12-3/TRBV12-4,CASSLRSDQPQHF
TRBV4-2,CASSPRLAGTYNEQFF
TRBV11-2,CASSFSQLNTEAFF
TRBV11-2,CASSPQGFSGGARFYEQYF
TRBV10-3,CAIAGGRGYNEQFF
TRBV28,CASISGTLGTGELFF
TRBV7-2,CASSQPLWAGGSTPLHF
TRBV29-1,CSVGEGNYGYTF
TRBV19,CASSIRGPGIEQFF
TRBV7-7,CASSLGAGVGETQYF
TRBV7-2,CASSSSGGYEQYF
TRBV19,CASSIHSGTGMTDTQYF
TRBV27,CASSPETSGVNNEQFF
TRBV11-2,CASSLETGGGRNEQFF
TRBV18,CASSPPGSKKTQYF
TRBV28,CASSFTPTGRTEAFF
TRBV15,CATSREGGQGTNSNQPQHF
TRBV20-1,CSASHGGRDNEQFF
TRBV4-1,CASSRQTDRANGGKASTDTQYF
TRBV12-3/TRBV12-4,CASTLTGDQPQHF
TRBV28,CASSLFRYGTGTRNNEQFF
TRBV7-7,CASSPSGGGGRNEQFF
TRBV5-4,CASSQGQLDEKLFF
TRBV29-1,CSVEDLGDRDYGYTF
TRBV7-2,CASSLAAGLAAYEQYF
TRBV5-1,CASSLAGFTGELFF
TRBV28,CASSFVGRGQAKNIQYF
TRBV5-1,CASSLDGTGSYEQYF
TRBV11-3,CASSWTSGSTGELFF
TRBV11-2,CASSFRGGGIKAFF
TRBV7-9,CASSAFPDSPLHF
TRBV5-5,CASIPGGAGINYGYTF
TRBV7-2,CASSPDLRVDTQYF
TRBV19,CASSIRTGDSYEQYF
TRBV9,CASSVPLDRGGYNEQFF
TRBV2,CASRTGTSITDTQYF
TRBV28,CASGQRLPSGANVLTF
TRBV7-3,CASSLMGTSGYEQYF
TRBV5-1,CASSWTGGEGPQHF
TRBV11-2,CASSSLRVVTGELFF